These 29 T cell receptor beta chains came from one sample sequenced in a study of cytomegalovirus exposure and HLA in healthy donors. PCR employed 60 Vbeta and 13 Jbeta primers. Profiled with immunoSEQ multiplex PCR; TCRdb holds only in-frame clones, not every one. Found here are 100,000 to 150,000 clones; the top ten clones hold 1.6%. The sample comprised PBMCs. The receptors come from a woman in her thirties or forties in good health and CMV-seropositive.

The chain links TRBV27 to TRBJ1-2, with 8 nucleotides matching TRBD1. Per the germline V gene, CDR1 is MNHEY and CDR2 is SMNVEV (reference sequence). V was clipped by 5 bases and J by 8 bases; unmatched bases: 10. This CDR3 comprises 14 residues. The CDR3 protein is CASSQDREVEGYTF. Written as DNA, the CDR3 is TGTGCCAGCAGTCAGGACAGGGAGGTGGAAGGCTACACCTTC.

J is TRBJ1-5 and V is TRBV19, with 8 bases that match TRBD1. The V segment lost 4 bases and the J segment 3 bases; nucleotides outside the gene matches: 8. This CDR3 has 16 amino acids. Per the germline V gene, CDR1 is LNHDA and CDR2 is SQIVND (reference sequence). The CDR3 region is CASSTRTGTDNQPQHF. CDR3 sequence (DNA): TGTGCCAGTAGTACCAGGACAGGGACGGACAATCAGCCCCAGCATTTT.

The chain recombines TRBV6-1 with TRBJ1-4, with D tentatively TRBD1 (5 bases). CDR1 is MNHNS and CDR2 is SASEGT in the germline V gene. CDR3 size: 14 residues. Trimming cost V 1 base and J 4 bases, with 7 bases left between them. The CDR3 region is CASSEGQNNEKLFF. The CDR3 nucleotides are TGTGCCAGCAGTGAAGGACAGAATAATGAAAAACTGTTTTTT.

The J gene is TRBJ1-2, the V gene TRBV7-2, with 7 bases aligning to TRBD1. The CDR3 loop spans 14 amino acids. Germline trimming cut 2 bases from V and 3 bases from J; bases unmatched to any gene: 3. Germline V gives CDR1 SGHTA, CDR2 FQGNSA. CDR3 nucleotides: TGTGCCAGCAGCTTACCCGACAGGGACTATGGCTACACCTTC. This encodes CASSLPDRDYGYTF.

The chain links TRBV5-3 to TRBJ1-5; TRBD1 matches at 9 bases. TRBV5-3 is labeled an ORF, and its function is uncertain. The CDR3 is made up of 16 amino acids. J was trimmed by 2 bases and V by 4 bases; bases with no gene match: 7. CDR3 sequence (DNA): TGTGCCAGAAGCGGATGCCGGGACAGGGGCAATCAGCCCCAGCATTTT. Translation: CARSGCRDRGNQPQHF.

The chain employs TRBV7-2 and TRBJ1-4; 9 bases are shared with TRBD1. This CDR3 comprises 14 residues. Germline V gene data show CDR1 as SGHTA and CDR2 as FQGNSA. V gave up 5 bases and J gave up 5 bases; unmatched junction bases: 3. The CDR3 sequence: CASSVGQGNEKLFF. The CDR3 DNA is TGTGCCAGCAGCGTAGGACAGGGGAATGAAAAACTGTTTTTT.

The rearrangement uses TRBV7-2 and TRBJ2-7; 9 bases are shared with TRBD2. The junction had 3 bases not matched to a gene; V was cut back by 1 base and J by 2 bases. The germline V gene has CDR1 SGHTA and CDR2 FQGNSA. The length of the CDR3 is 15 residues. The CDR3 loop reads CASSLDGGRAYEQYF. In DNA, the CDR3 is TGTGCCAGCAGCTTAGACGGCGGGAGGGCCTACGAGCAGTACTTC.

The chain is built from TRBV19 and TRBJ2-6; weak D call: TRBD1 (6 bases). Trimming took 5 bases from V and 1 from J, leaving 12 bases between them. Germline loops: CDR1 LNHDA, CDR2 SQIVND (reference sequence). The CDR3 contains 16 residues. Here the CDR3 DNA reads TGTGCCAGTAGTCGCCTAACAGGGTCTGGGGCCAACGTCCTGACTTTC. Protein product: CASSRLTGSGANVLTF.

The chain uses TRBV10-3 and TRBJ2-5, with 8 bases identical to TRBD1. The J call could be wrong; TRBJ2-7 is a better fit for the DNA end. This CDR3 is 15 amino acids long. CDR1 is ENHRY and CDR2 is SYGVKD in the germline V gene. CDR3 residues: CAISVRGQGTYEQYF. CDR3 DNA: TGTGCCATCAGTGTCAGGGGGCAGGGGACTTACGAGCAGTACTTC.

V gene TRBV7-8 combines with J gene TRBJ2-5, with 7 bases identical to TRBD2. The CDR3 loop spans 13 amino acids. Germline V gene lookup returns CDR1 SGHVS and CDR2 FQNEAQ. V shed 5 bases, J shed 4 bases, and the junction held 4 bases outside the gene matches. The CDR3 DNA follows: TGTGCCAGCAGCCCAGGACTAGGAGAGACCCAGTACTTC. This translates into CASSPGLGETQYF.

The chain combines TRBV9 with TRBJ2-5; 13 positions agree with TRBD2. The V gene's germline CDR1 is SGDLS and CDR2 YYNGEE. V gave up 4 bases and J gave up 11 bases; unmatched junction bases: 11. The length of the CDR3 is 15 residues. The CDR3 loop reads CASSPWTSGSGEQYF. CDR3 sequence (DNA): TGTGCCAGCAGCCCATGGACTAGCGGGAGTGGGGAGCAGTACTTC.

The rearrangement joins TRBV7-8 to TRBJ2-1; TRBD2 agrees at 11 bases. The CDR3 contains 17 residues. Germline CDR1 is SGHVS and CDR2 is FQNEAQ. The ends lost 4 bases at V and 0 bases at J; junction bases unmatched: 5. The CDR3 reads CASSSGTSGLSYNEQFF. CDR3 nucleotide sequence: TGTGCCAGCAGCTCAGGGACTAGCGGTCTCTCCTACAATGAGCAGTTCTTC.

The rearrangement joins TRBV11-2 to TRBJ1-2; 7 positions match TRBD1. The CDR3 has 15 amino acids. V dropped 5 bases and J dropped 7; count of bases not matched to a gene: 13. Germline assignment: CDR1 SGHAT and CDR2 FQNNGV. The CDR3 here is CASSQATGAVGGYTF. The CDR3 DNA follows: TGTGCCAGCAGCCAAGCAACAGGGGCGGTTGGTGGCTACACCTTC.

The chain uses TRBV7-3 and TRBJ2-3; no definite D call. CDR3 size: 13 residues. V lost 2 bases to trimming and J lost 5 bases, with 8 bases between them. Germline loops: CDR1 SGHTA, CDR2 FQGTGA. The CDR3 is CASSLPSLDTQYF. In DNA, the CDR3 is TGTGCCAGCAGCTTACCATCACTAGATACGCAGTATTTT. Full variable domain (rest looked up from reference TRBV7-3 and TRBJ2-3): GAGVSQTPSNKVTEKGKYVELRCDPISGHTALYWYRQSLGQGPEFLIYFQGTGAADDSGLPNDRFFAVRPEGSVSTLKIQRTERGDSAVYLCASSLPSLDTQYFGPGTRLTVL.

V and J are TRBV28 and TRBJ1-2; TRBD1 aligns across 10 bases. The CDR3 extends over 14 amino acids. J was trimmed by 8 bases and V by 5 bases; bases with no gene match: 8. CDR1 MDHEN and CDR2 SYDVKM come from the germline V gene. CDR3 amino acids: CASSDQGQGKGYTF. The CDR3 DNA reads as TGTGCCAGCAGTGACCAGGGACAGGGGAAGGGCTACACCTTC.

The chain uses TRBV29-1 and TRBJ2-5; 9 nucleotides match TRBD2. Germline loops: CDR1 SQVTM, CDR2 ANQGSEA. CDR3 size: 14 residues. Trimming at V came to 1 base and at J to 5 bases, leaving 5 bases not matched to a gene. CDR3: CSVEVAGGTETQYF. The CDR3 coding sequence is TGCAGCGTTGAAGTGGCGGGAGGGACGGAGACCCAGTACTTC.

The chain's CDR3 is CASSLKGMGTGRSKLFF. Here the CDR3 DNA reads TGTGCCAGCAGTTTAAAAGGGATGGGGACAGGGAGATCTAAACTGTTTTTT. The chain uses TRBV28 and TRBJ1-4; 9 positions match TRBD1. The J segment lost 11 bases and the V segment lost 2 bases, leaving 15 bases of the junction unmatched. This CDR3 is 17 amino acids long. Germline values: CDR1 MDHEN, CDR2 SYDVKM.

This chain links TRBV6-5 with TRBJ2-5; a weak D match, TRBD2 (6 bases). TRBJ2-7 matches the DNA end more closely, so the J call is doubtful. CDR3 length equals 16 residues. Per the germline V gene, CDR1 is MNHEY and CDR2 is SVGAGI. The DNA for the CDR3 is TGTGCCAGCAGTTCCTTAGCGGTTGAGCATCCCTACGAGCAGTACTTC. It specifies CASSSLAVEHPYEQYF.

This sequence joins TRBV6-1 and TRBJ1-2, with TRBD1 identical over 8 bases. Trimming removed 4 bases from V and 8 bases from J; junction bases left unmatched: 6. CDR3 length equals 13 residues. Germline CDR1 reads MNHNS; CDR2 reads SASEGT. The CDR3 loop reads CASSARTGLGYTF. The CDR3 coding sequence is TGTGCCAGCAGTGCCCGGACAGGGCTGGGCTACACCTTC.

The rearrangement joins TRBV9 to TRBJ2-1; TRBD2 matches 8 bases. Per germline, CDR1 SGDLS and CDR2 YYNGEE. With V trimmed by 2 bases and J by 5 bases, 0 bases remained unmatched. The CDR3 sequence is 13 residues long. The CDR3 loop reads CASSVSGNNEQFF. For the CDR3, the DNA is TGTGCCAGCAGCGTTAGCGGGAACAATGAGCAGTTCTTC. The variable domain in full, with the rest retrieved from reference TRBV9 and TRBJ2-1, is DSGVTQTPKHLITATGQRVTLRCSPRSGDLSVYWYQQSLDQGLQFLIQYYNGEERAKGNILERFSAQQFPDLHSELNLSSLELGDSALYFCASSVSGNNEQFFGPGTRLTVL.

The chain employs TRBV7-3 and TRBJ2-3; 9 nucleotides line up with TRBD1. The CDR3 is 16 amino acids. The V gene end was trimmed by 4 bases and the J gene end by 5 bases; junction bases not matched to a gene: 10. Germline-derived CDR1 and CDR2 are SGHTA and FQGTGA. The CDR3 DNA follows: TGTGCCAGCAGCTCAGTTGGGACAGGGCACGGAGATACGCAGTATTTT. Translating gives CASSSVGTGHGDTQYF.

The chain recombines TRBV6-6 with TRBJ1-5; 8 nucleotides agree with TRBD1. V dropped 6 bases and J dropped 1; count of bases not matched to a gene: 5. The CDR3 extends over 15 amino acids. The germline CDR1 and CDR2 sequences are MNHNY and SVGAGI (reference sequence). The CDR3 loop reads CASSSRQGSNQPQHF. Written as DNA, the CDR3 is TGTGCCAGCAGCTCCCGACAGGGGAGCAATCAGCCCCAGCATTTT.

The chain joins TRBV10-3 to TRBJ2-1, with 8 bases that match TRBD2. V lost 6 bases, J lost 3 bases, and 7 bases stayed unmatched. The CDR3 consists of 15 residues. CDR1 and CDR2 (germline): ENHRY, SYGVKD. CDR3 DNA sequence: TGTGCCATCAGAGAAAGCGGGAGTTACTACAATGAGCAGTTCTTC. Translated, it gives CAIRESGSYYNEQFF.

This chain links TRBV7-3 with TRBJ2-2; 9 nucleotides align to TRBD1. The CDR3 totals 16 residues. The ends lost 3 bases at V and 6 bases at J; junction bases unmatched: 8. Germline V lookup: CDR1 SGHTA, CDR2 FQGTGA. Here the CDR3 reads CASSLVGTGMSGELFF. CDR3 bases: TGTGCCAGCAGCTTGGTGGGGACAGGGATGTCCGGGGAGCTGTTTTTT. The full variable domain, completed using reference TRBV7-3 and TRBJ2-2, is GAGVSQTPSNKVTEKGKYVELRCDPISGHTALYWYRQSLGQGPEFLIYFQGTGAADDSGLPNDRFFAVRPEGSVSTLKIQRTERGDSAVYLCASSLVGTGMSGELFFGEGSRLTVL.

This chain links TRBV6-1 with TRBJ2-7; D is unclear. V lost 6 bases and J lost 2, with 11 bases in between. CDR3 length equals 13 residues. The V gene's germline CDR1 is MNHNS and CDR2 SASEGT. The CDR3 here is CASSLTPTYEQYF. In nucleotides, the CDR3 is TGTGCCAGCAGCTTGACTCCCACCTACGAGCAGTACTTC.

The V call is TRBV5-1, the J call TRBJ2-3; D unresolved. Germline CDR1 is SGHRS and CDR2 is YFSETQ. This CDR3 comprises 16 residues. Trimming cost V 0 bases and J 0 bases, with 11 bases left between them. As DNA, the CDR3 is TGCGCCAGCAGCTTGGAACCCAGCGCAAGCACAGATACGCAGTATTTT. As protein: CASSLEPSASTDTQYF.

This rearrangement joins TRBV11-1 to TRBJ2-5, with 14 bases matching TRBD2. Germline CDR1 and CDR2: SGHAT and FQDESV (reference sequence). V shed 5 bases and J 1 base; nucleotides not matched to a gene: 6. The CDR3 is 17 amino acids. The CDR3 sequence: CASSPGTSGSFQETQYF. CDR3 in DNA: TGTGCCAGCAGCCCTGGGACTAGCGGGAGTTTCCAAGAGACCCAGTACTTC.

This chain links TRBV7-3 with TRBJ2-1; 11 nucleotides align to TRBD2. The trim removed 5 bases at V and 6 bases at J, leaving 6 bases unmatched. The CDR3 has 15 residues. The germline V gene has CDR1 SGHTA and CDR2 FQGTGA. The CDR3 DNA reads TGTGCCAGCAGCCCCACTAGCGGGAGTGCCAATGAGCAGTTCTTC. Protein: CASSPTSGSANEQFF.

The V gene is TRBV10-2, the J gene TRBJ2-1, with 7 bases aligning to TRBD2. This CDR3 is 15 amino acids long. The germline CDR1 and CDR2 sequences are WSHSY and SAAADI. Losses at the gene ends were 4 bases for V and 7 bases for J; bases not matched to a gene: 10. The CDR3 region is CASSGAGLAANEQFF. As DNA, the CDR3 is TGCGCCAGCAGTGGGGCGGGGCTAGCGGCTAATGAGCAGTTCTTC.